The clone carrying this TCR beta chain was detected many times. What it binds is unknown. These data come from a study of CD8 T cells in ankylosing spondylitis. The CDR3 sequence is 13 residues long. CDR1 and CDR2 from the germline V gene are SGHRS and YFSETQ. The V segment lost 4 bases and the J segment 4 bases; nucleotides outside the gene matches: 2. TCRdb redid the calling of the 5' RACE reads with MiXCR, one entry per CDR3 protein. The sample holds approximately 540,000 distinct CDR3 sequences; roughly 13% are singletons and the top ten take 6.5% to 7%. Study observations and caveats: In ankylosing spondylitis blood, a motif of roughly 8 highly homologous TCR beta variants appeared characteristic. Within matched ankylosing spondylitis synovial fluid, disease-linked clones were reportedly significantly enriched.

The receptor was derived from a male donor with ankylosing spondylitis. The genes are TRBV5-1 and TRBJ2-3; 8 bases line up with TRBD1. The specimen sequenced was blood, either unsorted or a sorted T cell fraction (not recorded which). The CDR3 DNA follows: TGCGCCAGCAGCACACAGGGGGCAGATACGCAGTATTTT. It is translated as CASSTQGADTQYF.